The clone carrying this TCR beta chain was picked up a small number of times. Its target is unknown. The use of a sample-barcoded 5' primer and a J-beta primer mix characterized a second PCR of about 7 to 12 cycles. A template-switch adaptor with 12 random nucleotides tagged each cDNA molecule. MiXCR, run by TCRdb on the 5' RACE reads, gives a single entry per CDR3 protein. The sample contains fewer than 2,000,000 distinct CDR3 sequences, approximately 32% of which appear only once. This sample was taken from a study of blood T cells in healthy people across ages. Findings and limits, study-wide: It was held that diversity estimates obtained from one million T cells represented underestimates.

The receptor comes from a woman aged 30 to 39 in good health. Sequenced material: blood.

CDR3 coding DNA: TGCGCCAGCAGCCAAGATAATGGCAGGGGCAGCTATGGCTACACCTTC. Amino acids: CASSQDNGRGSYGYTF. This sequence joins TRBV4-1 and TRBJ1-2; D is possibly TRBD1 (6 bases). Deletions cut 0 bases from V and 4 bases from J, with 15 bases between. CDR1 MGHRA and CDR2 YSYEKL come from the germline V gene. This CDR3 contains 16 residues.